The entry that follows covers one T cell receptor beta chain sequence. The sample belongs to a study of cytomegalovirus exposure and HLA in healthy donors. The CDR3 has 17 residues. J was trimmed by 2 bases and V by 5 bases; bases with no gene match: 12. CDR1 is ENHRY, CDR2 SYGVKD, per germline. TCRdb's copy holds only in-frame clones and misses some; the assay was immunoSEQ multiplex PCR. The sample yields around 60,000 clones, about 95% seen once. Sample: PBMCs. The sequence came from a woman between 18 and 29 years old in good health and CMV-seronegative. The genes are TRBV10-3 and TRBJ2-7, with 10 positions matching TRBD2. CDR3 residues: CAISPLAGGALAYEQYF. In nucleotides, the CDR3 is TGTGCCATCAGTCCTTTAGCGGGAGGAGCCCTAGCCTACGAGCAGTACTTC.